These 2 T cell receptor beta chains share one sample of origin, sequenced in a study of T cell clonality in common variable immunodeficiency. Clones were sequenced by immunoSEQ multiplex PCR, and TCRdb holds only the in-frame ones, with some missing. Altogether 35,000 to 50,000 clones were found in the sample, and no singletons occur. The source material was peripheral blood mononuclear cells. The receptors were gathered from a person aged 18 to 70 in good health.

About this clone itself: The read terminates 3 residues before the CDR3 end, so the remaining end is supplied by the germline J gene. The rearrangement links TRBV20-1 to TRBJ2-1, with a tentative D call TRBD2 (6 bases). The germline CDR1 and CDR2 sequences are DFQATT and SNEGSKA (reference sequence). The CDR3 length is 15 residues. V lost 3 bases to trimming and J lost 2 bases, with 14 bases between them. The CDR3 DNA, read in part, is TGCAGTGCTAGGGGGACTTGGGGGACCTACAATGAG. This translates into CSARGTWGTYNE. The whole CDR3 protein reads CSARGTWGTYNEQFF.

In its sample, this clone was seen many times. The CDR3 is CASSLGNLAGVAGANVLTF. The part of the CDR3 DNA that was read is TGCGCCAGCAGCTTGGGAAATCTAGCGGGAGTCGCTGGGGCCAACGTC. The rearrangement links TRBV5-1 to TRBJ2-6; 10 bases are shared with TRBD2. The sequence runs out 3 residues before the end of the CDR3; the remainder is reconstructed from the germline J gene. The V segment lost 0 bases and the J segment 2 bases; nucleotides outside the gene matches: 8. The length of the CDR3 is 19 residues. Germline V lookup: CDR1 SGHRS, CDR2 YFSETQ.